This TCR beta chain was sequenced in a study of T-cell reconstitution after alpha-beta-depleted transplantation in children. The study's findings and limits: T cells produced anew were the main source of T-cell counts and diversity one year after transplant. Roughly two months post-transplant, alpha-beta T cells reportedly originated from several hundred graft clones that had expanded. Recipient T cells and thymic progenitors that survived gave rise to the high TCRbeta diversity observed at day 60 in some patients.

In this sample, this clonotype turned up a few times. Antigen: not known. An end of the junction differs from the germline gene, which may be a read error. Unique molecular identifiers featured in how the TCRbeta library was prepared. From the PCR reads, TCRdb called clonotypes with MiXCR, one entry per CDR3 protein. The data show fewer than 350,000 distinct CDR3 sequences, just over 7.5% seen once. This clonotype was sampled from a female patient aged 2-10 years who had a stem cell transplant for Fanconi anemia, so the T cells may come from the graft donor. The starting material was peripheral blood, obtained 360 days after TCRalphabeta/CD19-depleted stem cell transplant.

CDR3 region: CASSLTSGGALGTDTQYF. The CDR3 region has the DNA TGTGCCAGCAGCCTAACTAGCGGGGGGGCTCTAGGGACAGATACGCAGTATTTT. The chain links TRBV7-3 to TRBJ2-3; TRBD2 matches 13 bases. The length of the CDR3 is 18 residues. Germline CDR1 reads SGHTA; CDR2 reads FQGTGA.